This TCR beta chain was sequenced for a study of a mutant IDH1 vaccine in newly diagnosed glioma. Study results and limitations: Apparently, pseudoprogression bore no relation to changes among the top peripheral T cell clonotypes.

Sequencing was performed with immunoSEQ multiplex PCR; in TCRdb, only in-frame clones are kept and a portion is missing. The sample consists of about 94,000 clones, roughly 86% of them appearing once. V shed 2 bases and J shed 0 bases, with 1 base lying between them. This CDR3 region has 13 residues. Germline V CDR1 and CDR2: SGHVS, FQNEAQ. About this clone: The antigen is undetermined.

The sample's time point: week 47, end of study. It was 300 ug of mutant IDH1 20-mer peptide that made up each vaccine dose, given with topical imiquimod. The donors' diagnosis was new WHO grade 3 or 4 astrocytoma that was IDH1-mutant and ATRX-lost. The sequence derives from a woman aged 45-65 years with glioma. Sequences were derived from PBMCs, sampled from a glioma patient whose treatment included an IDH1 peptide vaccine. The V and J genes are TRBV7-8 and TRBJ2-2; D gene unclear. For the CDR3, the DNA is TGTGCCAGCAGCTTATCGAACACCGGGGAGCTGTTTTTT. Translating gives CASSLSNTGELFF. Combining the CDR3 with reference TRBV7-8 and TRBJ2-2 gives the whole variable domain GAGVSQSPRYKVAKRGQDVALRCDPISGHVSLFWYQQALGQGPEFLTYFQNEAQLDKSGLPSDRFFAERPEGSVSTLKIQRTQQEDSAVYLCASSLSNTGELFFGEGSRLTVL.